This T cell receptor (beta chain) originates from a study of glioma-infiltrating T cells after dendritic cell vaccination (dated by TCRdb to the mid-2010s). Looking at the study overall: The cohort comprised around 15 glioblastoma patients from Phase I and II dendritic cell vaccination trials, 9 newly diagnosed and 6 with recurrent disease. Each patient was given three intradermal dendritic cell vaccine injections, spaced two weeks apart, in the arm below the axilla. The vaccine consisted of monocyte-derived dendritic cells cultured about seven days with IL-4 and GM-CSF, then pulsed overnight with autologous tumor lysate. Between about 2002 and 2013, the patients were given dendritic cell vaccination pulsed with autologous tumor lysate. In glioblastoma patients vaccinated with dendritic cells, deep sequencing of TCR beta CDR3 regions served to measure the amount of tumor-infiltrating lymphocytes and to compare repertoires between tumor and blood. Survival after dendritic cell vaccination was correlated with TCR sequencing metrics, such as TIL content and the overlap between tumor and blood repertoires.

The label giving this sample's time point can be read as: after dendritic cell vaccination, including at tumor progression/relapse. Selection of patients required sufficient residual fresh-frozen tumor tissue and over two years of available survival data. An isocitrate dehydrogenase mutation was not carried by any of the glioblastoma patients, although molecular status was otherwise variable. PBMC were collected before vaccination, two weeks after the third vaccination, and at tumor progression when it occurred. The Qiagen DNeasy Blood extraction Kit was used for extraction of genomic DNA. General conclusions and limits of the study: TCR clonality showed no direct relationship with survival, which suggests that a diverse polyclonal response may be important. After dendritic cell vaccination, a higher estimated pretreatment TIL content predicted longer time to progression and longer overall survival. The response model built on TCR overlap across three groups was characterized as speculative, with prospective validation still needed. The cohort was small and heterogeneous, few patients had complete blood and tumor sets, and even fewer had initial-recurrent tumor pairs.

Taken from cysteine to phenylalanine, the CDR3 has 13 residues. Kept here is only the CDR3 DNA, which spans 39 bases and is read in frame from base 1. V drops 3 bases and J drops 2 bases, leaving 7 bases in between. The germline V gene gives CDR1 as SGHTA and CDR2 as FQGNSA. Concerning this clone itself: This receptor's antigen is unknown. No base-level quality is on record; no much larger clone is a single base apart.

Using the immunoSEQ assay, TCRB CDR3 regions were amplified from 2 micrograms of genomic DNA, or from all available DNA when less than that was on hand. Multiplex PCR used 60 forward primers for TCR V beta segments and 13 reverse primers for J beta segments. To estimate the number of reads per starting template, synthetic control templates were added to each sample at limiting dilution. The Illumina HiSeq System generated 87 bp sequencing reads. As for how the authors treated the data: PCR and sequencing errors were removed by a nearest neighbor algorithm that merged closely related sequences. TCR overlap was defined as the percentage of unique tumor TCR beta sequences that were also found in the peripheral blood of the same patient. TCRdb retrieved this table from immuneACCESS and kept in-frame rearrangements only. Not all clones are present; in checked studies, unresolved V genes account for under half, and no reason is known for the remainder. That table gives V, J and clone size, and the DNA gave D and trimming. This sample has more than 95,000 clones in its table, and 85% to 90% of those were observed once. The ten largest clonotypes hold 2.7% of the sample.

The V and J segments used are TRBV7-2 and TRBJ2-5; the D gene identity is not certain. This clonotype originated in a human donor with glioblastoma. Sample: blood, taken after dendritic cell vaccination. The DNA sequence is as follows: TGTGCCAGCAGCTTTCGCCTACAAGAGACCCAGTACTTC. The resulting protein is CASSFRLQETQYF.